A single sample is the source of the 16 T cell receptor beta chains below, sequenced in a study of cytomegalovirus exposure and HLA in healthy donors (TCRdb year 2017). Libraries were prepared through the immunoSEQ multiplex PCR assay. The clones in this table, taken by TCRdb from immuneACCESS, are in-frame only. Not every clone is retained; where verified, under half of the shortfall comes from an unresolved V gene, and the cause of the rest is unknown. This sample comprises 250,000 to 400,000 clones, approximately 91% of them detected only once. Of the sample, 0.9% to 1% falls within the top ten clones. The sample taken for sequencing was PBMCs. These TCRs come from a man aged 25-45 years in good health and CMV-seronegative.

This chain links TRBV9 with TRBJ2-3, with D unresolved. V was trimmed by 0 bases and J by 2 bases, leaving 10 bases between them. This CDR3 contains 15 residues. The germline gives CDR1 SGDLS, CDR2 YYNGEE. The CDR3 sequence: CASSVESWATDTQYF. CDR3 DNA: TGTGCCAGCAGCGTAGAGTCTTGGGCCACAGATACGCAGTATTTT. Looking up the rest from reference TRBV9 and TRBJ2-3 gives the full variable domain: DSGVTQTPKHLITATGQRVTLRCSPRSGDLSVYWYQQSLDQGLQFLIQYYNGEERAKGNILERFSAQQFPDLHSELNLSSLELGDSALYFCASSVESWATDTQYFGPGTRLTVL.

V gene TRBV7-9 combines with J gene TRBJ1-3, with unresolved D. CDR3 length: 16 amino acids. CDR1 and CDR2 (germline): SEHNR, FQNEAQ (reference sequence). V lost 1 base and J lost 0, with 10 bases in between. CDR3 DNA: TGTGCCAGCAGCTTAGGTTGGGCAAGCTCTGGAAACACCATATATTTT. It translates to CASSLGWASSGNTIYF. Together with reference TRBV7-9 and TRBJ1-3, the CDR3 gives the full variable domain: DTGVSQNPRHKITKRGQNVTFRCDPISEHNRLYWYRQTLGQGPEFLTYFQNEAQLEKSRLLSDRFSAERPKGSFSTLEIQRTEQGDSAMYLCASSLGWASSGNTIYFGEGSWLTVV.

This chain connects TRBV27 to TRBJ2-7; 12 positions agree with TRBD2. The ends lost 4 bases at V and 5 bases at J; junction bases unmatched: 6. Germline V CDR1 and CDR2: MNHEY, SMNVEV (reference sequence). The CDR3 runs 15 residues. In DNA form, the CDR3 reads TGTGCCAGCAGTTCCCTAGCGGGGGGGCCCCACGAGCAGTACTTC. Translated, it gives CASSSLAGGPHEQYF.

This chain joins TRBV11-2 and TRBJ2-6; D uncertain. The ends were cut back, 1 base at V and 0 bases at J, with 10 bases in the middle. In germline, CDR1 is SGHAT, CDR2 FQNNGV. The CDR3 sequence is 17 residues long. The CDR3: CASSLVPRGSGANVLTF. In DNA form, the CDR3 reads TGTGCCAGCAGCTTAGTCCCCCGAGGCTCTGGGGCCAACGTCCTGACTTTC.

V gene TRBV18 combines with J gene TRBJ2-3; possibly TRBD2 for D (5 bases). Germline CDR1 KGHSH, CDR2 LQKENI. V was trimmed by 2 bases and J by 6 bases, leaving 15 bases between them. This CDR3 is built from 15 residues. CDR3 in amino acids: CASSPTWKDSDTQYF. CDR3 nucleotides: TGTGCCAGCTCACCAACGTGGAAGGACTCGGATACGCAGTATTTT.

The genes are TRBV5-4 and TRBJ2-1; 10 nucleotides line up with TRBD1. The germline CDR1 and CDR2 sequences are SGHNT and YYREEE (reference sequence). CDR3 size: 15 residues. The V and J ends lost 0 bases and 3 bases, in that order; junction bases with no gene match: 0. The CDR3 region has the DNA TGTGCCAGCAGCTTGGGGACAGGGGGCTACAATGAGCAGTTCTTC. This translates into CASSLGTGGYNEQFF.

The chain combines TRBV10-3 with TRBJ2-7, with a weak D call TRBD1 (5 bases). Per the germline V gene, CDR1 is ENHRY and CDR2 is SYGVKD. V was trimmed by 6 bases and J by 2 bases, leaving 14 bases between them. The CDR3 totals 14 residues. DNA for the CDR3: TGTGCCATCAGCTCGACAGAGTCCACCTACGAGCAGTACTTC. Translated: CAISSTESTYEQYF.

This chain's CDR3 is CARGLRQDLGEQYF. In nucleotides, the CDR3 is TGTGCCAGGGGCCTTAGACAGGACCTGGGCGAGCAGTACTTC. The chain recombines TRBV2 with TRBJ2-7; TRBD1 is a possible D gene (6 bases). There are 14 residues in the CDR3. Germline V gene data show CDR1 as SNHLY and CDR2 as FYNNEI. Trimming stripped 9 bases from V and 6 bases from J, with 21 bases between.

V and J are TRBV25-1 and TRBJ2-1; D unresolved. This CDR3 region has 15 residues. The ends were cut back, 3 bases at V and 6 bases at J, with 15 bases in the middle. Germline lookup yields CDR1 MGHDK and CDR2 SYGVNS. The CDR3 is CASSDLGSGINEQFF. In DNA form, the CDR3 reads TGTGCCAGCAGTGATCTTGGCTCGGGTATCAATGAGCAGTTCTTC. Full variable domain (remainder filled in from reference TRBV25-1 and TRBJ2-1): EADIYQTPRYLVIGTGKKITLECSQTMGHDKMYWYQQDPGMELHLIHYSYGVNSTEKGDLSSESTVSRIRTEHFPLTLESARPSHTSQYLCASSDLGSGINEQFFGPGTRLTVL.

The chain employs TRBV19 and TRBJ1-2; D perhaps matches TRBD1 (6 bases). Germline-derived CDR1 and CDR2 are LNHDA and SQIVND (reference sequence). The CDR3 has 15 residues. V lost 5 bases to trimming and J lost 5 bases, with 18 bases between them. The CDR3 reads CASSPRRTDPYGYTF. CDR3 DNA sequence: TGTGCCAGTAGTCCCCGTCGGACAGACCCGTATGGCTACACCTTC.

The V gene is TRBV15, the J gene TRBJ1-4; 8 positions match TRBD1. The trim removed 6 bases at V and 8 bases at J, leaving 8 bases unmatched. The CDR3 contains 14 residues. The germline V gene encodes CDR1 LNHNV and CDR2 YYDKDF (reference sequence). The CDR3 sequence is CATSPGGFGEKLFF. DNA of the CDR3: TGTGCCACCAGTCCAGGGGGCTTTGGCGAAAAACTGTTTTTT.

V gene TRBV4-3 combines with J gene TRBJ2-1, with 12 bases that match TRBD2. CDR1 is LGHNA, CDR2 YSLEER, per germline. Losses at the gene ends were 3 bases for V and 7 bases for J; bases not matched to a gene: 7. The CDR3 has 16 amino acids. CDR3: CASSQATSGGQNEQFF. The CDR3 bases are TGCGCCAGCAGCCAGGCGACTAGCGGGGGCCAGAATGAGCAGTTCTTC.

This chain connects TRBV10-1 to TRBJ2-2; 9 nucleotides agree with TRBD1. Germline assignment: CDR1 WNHNN and CDR2 SYGVQD (reference sequence). V dropped 3 bases and J dropped 5; count of bases not matched to a gene: 4. The CDR3 has 15 amino acids. CDR3 sequence: CASSDLGQGTGELFF. The CDR3 bases are TGCGCCAGCAGTGACCTGGGACAGGGAACCGGGGAGCTGTTTTTT.

This clone was seen a single time. The V and J genes are TRBV27 and TRBJ2-4; TRBD1 is a possible D gene (6 bases). This CDR3 contains 13 residues. Germline CDR1 and CDR2: MNHEY and SMNVEV (reference sequence). Trimming stripped 8 bases from V and 6 bases from J, with 14 bases between. The CDR3 here is CASQHLQGNIQYF. The CDR3 DNA follows: TGTGCCAGCCAACACTTACAGGGAAACATTCAGTACTTC.

The chain carries TRBV2 and TRBJ1-4; 8 positions agree with TRBD1. Germline V gene data show CDR1 as SNHLY and CDR2 as FYNNEI. J was trimmed by 12 bases and V by 6 bases; bases with no gene match: 15. The CDR3 is 15 amino acids. The chain's CDR3 is CASSVDREAVRELFF. CDR3 nucleotides: TGTGCCAGCAGCGTGGACAGGGAGGCAGTTAGGGAACTGTTTTTT.

The J gene is TRBJ1-1, the V gene TRBV5-6, with TRBD1 identical over 9 bases. Trimming took 7 bases from V and 2 from J; bases not matched to a gene: 6. CDR3 size: 14 residues. The germline V gene encodes CDR1 SGHDT and CDR2 YYEEEE. The CDR3 is CASRMGQGNTEAFF. CDR3 bases: TGTGCCAGCCGGATGGGACAGGGAAACACTGAAGCTTTCTTT.